This is a list of T cell receptor beta chains from one sample in a study of shared clonotypes between healthy human individuals. Profiling relied on immunoSEQ multiplex PCR, and the TCRdb table lists in-frame clones only, not all of them. The table lists 400,000 to 600,000 clones, about 76% of them singletons. Sequencing input: PBMCs. The receptors shown here come from a woman in her 40s in good health. Some clones in this sample may be carry-over from other donors' samples. The CDR3 runs from the conserved cysteine through the conserved F or W. Each record gives: clone size, J gene, V gene, D gene, CDR3 protein, CDR3 DNA. D genes are given only for firm matches. Size tells how often a clone was seen (once, few, many) or the class of an expanded clone, and some rows leave it out.

>-|TRBJ1-4|TRBV15|-
CATSRVIGGMGLFF
TGTGCCACCAGCAGAGTTATCGGAGGAATGGGACTGTTTTTT
>-|TRBJ2-2|TRBV7-3|-
CASSPANTGELFF
TGTGCCAGCAGCCCAGCGAACACCGGGGAGCTGTTTTTT
>-|TRBJ1-4|TRBV15|-
CATSPSGFFEKLFF
TGTGCCACCAGCCCCTCGGGGTTTTTTGAAAAACTGTTTTTT
>-|TRBJ1-1|TRBV29-1|-
CSTPTAGMNTEAFF
TGCAGCACACCAACAGCGGGAATGAACACTGAAGCTTTCTTT
>-|TRBJ2-1|TRBV15|TRBD2
CATILASGRVYNEQFF
TGTGCCACCATATTAGCTAGCGGGAGGGTGTACAATGAGCAGTTCTTC
>-|TRBJ2-3|TRBV6-1|-
CASKGTVYTDTQYF
TGTGCCAGCAAGGGTACGGTCTACACAGATACGCAGTATTTT
>-|TRBJ2-5|TRBV15|-
CATSRDSRGAGEETQYF
TGTGCCACCAGCAGAGATAGTAGAGGTGCGGGCGAAGAGACCCAGTACTTC
>-|TRBJ1-1|TRBV25-1|TRBD1
CASSDKDRVTNMNTEAFF
TGTGCCAGCAGTGACAAGGACAGGGTAACGAACATGAACACTGAAGCTTTCTTT
>-|TRBJ2-1|TRBV7-9|TRBD1
CASSLGTGTYNEQFF
TGTGCCAGCAGCTTAGGGACAGGGACCTACAATGAGCAGTTCTTC
>-|TRBJ1-4|TRBV9|-
CASSVAGGYNEKLFF
TGTGCCAGCAGCGTAGCAGGCGGATATAATGAAAAACTGTTTTTT
>-|TRBJ2-3|TRBV25-1|-
CASSHTDTQYF
TGTGCCAGCAGCCACACAGATACGCAGTATTTT
>-|TRBJ1-4|TRBV6-6|TRBD1
CASSTRQGALSEKLFF
TGTGCCAGCAGTACCCGACAGGGGGCGTTAAGTGAAAAACTGTTTTTT
>-|TRBJ2-1|TRBV7-2|-
CASSLAGSSYNEQFF
TGTGCCAGCAGCTTGGCGGGGAGCTCCTACAATGAGCAGTTCTTC
>once|TRBJ1-4|TRBV6-5|-
CASSYSLGGLSEKLFF
TGTGCCAGCAGTTACTCTCTTGGGGGGCTGAGTGAAAAACTGTTTTTT
>few|TRBJ2-7|TRBV10-3|TRBD2
CAISFTSGNKYEQYF
TGTGCCATCAGCTTTACTAGCGGGAATAAGTACGAGCAGTACTTC
>-|TRBJ2-1|TRBV7-2|TRBD2
CASSFPSGRVNEQFF
TGTGCCAGCAGCTTCCCTAGCGGGAGAGTCAATGAGCAGTTCTTC
>-|TRBJ2-2|TRBV21-1|-
CASSTDNQNTGELFF
TGTGCCAGCAGCACGGACAACCAGAACACCGGGGAGCTGTTTTTT
>-|TRBJ2-7|TRBV11-3|TRBD2
CASSLEAGEGYEQYF
TGTGCCAGCAGCTTAGAGGCGGGAGAAGGGTACGAGCAGTACTTC
>-|TRBJ2-5|TRBV10-3|-
CAISLGVGRGELETQYF
TGTGCCATCAGCTTAGGGGTGGGCAGGGGCGAATTGGAGACCCAGTACTTC
>-|TRBJ2-3|TRBV19|TRBD2
CASTASGSTDTQYF
TGTGCCAGTACGGCTAGCGGGAGCACAGATACGCAGTATTTT
>once|TRBJ2-7|TRBV11-2|-
CASSLSGLGYEQYF
TGTGCCAGCAGCTTAAGCGGTCTAGGCTACGAGCAGTACTTC
>-|TRBJ1-1|TRBV28|-
CASSFRGTLNTEAFF
TGTGCCAGCAGTTTTCGGGGGACGCTGAACACTGAAGCTTTCTTT
>few|TRBJ1-1|TRBV5-1|-
CASTEGRGTEAFF
TGCGCCAGCACCGAGGGGAGAGGCACTGAAGCTTTCTTT
>few|TRBJ2-7|TRBV7-2|-
CASSPSSYEQYF
TGTGCCAGCAGCCCGAGCTCCTACGAGCAGTACTTC
>few|TRBJ2-5|TRBV4-1|-
CASSQGGGDMGETQYF
TGCGCCAGCAGCCAGGGGGGAGGGGACATGGGGGAGACCCAGTACTTC
>-|TRBJ2-1|TRBV5-1|-
CASSLVGTLGSYNEQFF
TGCGCCAGCAGCCTTGTGGGGACCCTCGGGAGTTACAATGAGCAGTTCTTC
>once|TRBJ1-1|TRBV13|-
CASSSTVDPPPTEAFF
TGTGCCAGCAGCTCCACGGTCGACCCGCCTCCTACTGAAGCTTTCTTT
>-|TRBJ2-7|TRBV7-2|-
CASSLGGPYEQYF
TGTGCCAGCAGCTTAGGGGGTCCCTACGAGCAGTACTTC
>once|TRBJ2-5|TRBV29-1|TRBD2
CSVPASGWYQETQYF
TGCAGCGTTCCTGCTAGCGGATGGTACCAAGAGACCCAGTACTTC
>-|TRBJ1-1|TRBV30|-
CAWSPPPPGVTAFF
TGTGCCTGGAGTCCCCCCCCTCCAGGGGTAACAGCTTTCTTT
>-|TRBJ2-4|TRBV4-3|-
CASSQEQGGIQYF
TGCGCCAGCAGCCAAGAGCAGGGGGGCATTCAGTACTTC
>-|TRBJ2-7|TRBV6-5|TRBD1
CASRRGQGSYEQYF
TGTGCCAGCAGGCGGGGACAGGGTTCCTACGAGCAGTACTTC
>-|TRBJ1-4|TRBV5-1|-
CASSLTPGDEKLFF
TGCGCCAGCAGCTTGACCCCTGGGGATGAAAAACTGTTTTTT
>-|TRBJ2-7|TRBV5-4|TRBD2
CASSQKILAGGSSYEQYF
TGTGCCAGCAGCCAGAAAATTCTAGCGGGAGGCTCCTCCTACGAGCAGTACTTC
>-|TRBJ2-1|TRBV2|-
CASSQLASSSNEQFF
TGTGCCAGCAGCCAGCTAGCGAGCAGCTCCAATGAGCAGTTCTTC
>-|TRBJ2-1|TRBV11-3|TRBD1
CASSQQGEQFF
TGTGCCAGCAGCCAACAGGGGGAACAGTTCTTC
>-|TRBJ1-1|TRBV5-1|-
CASSFVGAEAFF
TGCGCCAGCAGCTTCGTCGGGGCTGAAGCTTTCTTT
>-|TRBJ2-1|TRBV6-5|TRBD1
CASSYSRTGTYEQFF
TGTGCCAGCAGTTACTCGAGGACAGGGACCTATGAGCAGTTCTTC
>once|TRBJ2-7|TRBV9|TRBD2
CASSAGLGEGYEQYF
TGTGCCAGCAGCGCGGGACTAGGAGAAGGCTACGAGCAGTACTTC
>-|TRBJ2-7|TRBV18|-
CASSHHGWGGHTGYEQYF
TGTGCCAGCTCACACCACGGTTGGGGTGGCCATACTGGCTACGAGCAGTACTTC
>-|TRBJ2-3|TRBV19|-
CASSFQGTDTQYF
TGTGCCAGTAGTTTCCAGGGCACAGATACGCAGTATTTT
>many|TRBJ2-7|TRBV4-2|-
CASSQGQDYSYEQYF
TGTGCCAGCAGCCAAGGTCAGGACTATTCCTACGAGCAGTACTTC